The entry below describes one T cell receptor (beta chain). Its antigen is as yet unknown. Germline CDR1 is SGHRS and CDR2 is YFSETQ. Trimming took 3 bases from V and 0 from J, leaving 16 bases between them. This CDR3 has 16 amino acids. Sequenced by immunoSEQ multiplex PCR; TCRdb stores in-frame clones only, minus some. The sample carries about 66,000 clones, 86% recorded once. Indicated time point: baseline, week 1 (first vaccination visit). Documented treatment: pre-vaccination baseline after standard-of-care therapy. The sample originates from a study of a mutant IDH1 vaccine in newly diagnosed glioma. Study summary: Pretreatment consisted of radiotherapy, temozolomide, or both, with most receiving both.

Study-level points and caveats: Shifts in the top peripheral T cell clonotypes seemed unrelated to pseudoprogression.

The genes are TRBV5-1 and TRBJ2-7, with D perhaps matching TRBD1 or TRBD2 (5 bases each). This TCR derives from a man younger than 45 with glioma. This material consisted of PBMCs, taken from a glioma patient treated with radiotherapy, temozolomide or both. The CDR3 DNA follows: TGCGCCAGCAGCTACGGAAGAGCAGGGAGCTCCTACGAGCAGTACTTC. The encoded protein is CASSYGRAGSSYEQYF.